The 32 T cell receptor beta chains reported below all come from one sample, sequenced in a study of T and B cells in COVID-19 patients. TRB rearrangements were amplified by multiplex PCR with BIOMED2 TRB-A/B primers. MiXCR, applied by TCRdb to the multiplex PCR reads, yields one record per CDR3 protein. Of around 15,000 distinct CDR3 sequences in the sample, about 30% were seen once. From blood, roughly 220-550 ng of genomic DNA served as TRB template. What was sequenced was blood. The receptors stem from a human donor who had recovered from COVID-19.

In its sample, this clonotype is medium-sized (0.01 to 0.1%). The chain links TRBV19 to TRBJ2-6; D gene unclear. Germline-derived CDR1 and CDR2 are LNHDA and SQIVND (reference sequence). V gave up 6 bases and J gave up 0 bases, with 6 bases separating them. The CDR3 sequence is 14 residues long. The CDR3 nucleotides read TGTGCCAGTAGCCACACCTCTGGGGCCAACGTCCTGACTTTC. Protein: CASSHTSGANVLTF. Full variable domain (outside the CDR3, taken from reference TRBV19 and TRBJ2-6): DGGITQSPKYLFRKEGQNVTLSCEQNLNHDAMYWYRQDPGQGLRLIYYSQIVNDFQKGDIAEGYSVSREKKESFPLTVTSAQKNPTAFYLCASSHTSGANVLTFGAGSRLTVL.

This clonotype was recorded many times. This chain connects TRBV19 to TRBJ1-5; TRBD1 matches 10 bases. J gave up 4 bases and V 3 bases, and 12 bases lay outside the gene matches. CDR3 length: 18 amino acids. Per the germline V gene, CDR1 is LNHDA and CDR2 is SQIVND (reference sequence). The chain's CDR3 is CASSITRDRGRGNQPQHF. The CDR3 coding sequence is TGTGCCAGTAGTATCACGCGGGACAGGGGACGGGGAAATCAGCCCCAGCATTTT.

The gene calls are TRBV7-4 and TRBJ1-5; no clear D. Trimming removed 1 base at V and 4 bases at J, with 11 bases between. The CDR3 contains 15 residues. The germline V gene encodes CDR1 SGHVT and CDR2 SQSDAQ. In DNA form, the CDR3 reads TGTGCCAGCAGCTTAGGAGTGCGCGAGAATCAGCCCCAGCATTTT. Amino acid sequence: CASSLGVRENQPQHF.

The V and J genes are TRBV7-6 and TRBJ2-7, with TRBD2 matching over 12 bases. Per germline, CDR1 SGHVS and CDR2 FNYEAQ. V lost 2 bases to trimming and J lost 6 bases; unmatched junction nucleotides: 20. The CDR3 extends over 20 amino acids. This chain's CDR3 is CASSLNPPASGGAQLSEQYF. The CDR3 coding sequence is TGTGCCAGCAGCTTAAACCCCCCGGCTAGCGGGGGGGCCCAGCTCTCCGAGCAGTACTTC.

This clonotype has a handful of counts. V gene TRBV7-2 combines with J gene TRBJ2-5; 7 bases are shared with TRBD1. The CDR3 is 14 residues long. The germline gives CDR1 SGHTA, CDR2 FQGNSA. V shed 4 bases, J shed 2 bases, and the junction held 4 bases outside the gene matches. CDR3 sequence: CASSSTGAQETQYF. As DNA, the CDR3 is TGTGCCAGCAGCTCCACAGGGGCTCAAGAGACCCAGTACTTC.

This clonotype showed up just a few times. V usage is TRBV5-1 and J usage is TRBJ2-1, with 9 bases aligning to TRBD2. The germline V gene has CDR1 SGHRS and CDR2 YFSETQ. CDR3 length: 16 amino acids. After removal of 0 bases from V and 2 bases from J, the junction contained 3 bases not matched to a gene. The CDR3 DNA reads TGCGCCAGCAGCTTGGTAGCGGGGGCAACCTACAATGAGCAGTTCTTC. Translating it yields CASSLVAGATYNEQFF.

Sample share makes this clonotype medium-sized. The chain recombines TRBV6-1 with TRBJ2-5; TRBD1 agrees at 7 bases. The V segment lost 6 bases and the J segment 5 bases; nucleotides outside the gene matches: 9. The CDR3 runs to 14 residues. The germline V gene has CDR1 MNHNS and CDR2 SASEGT. CDR3 loop: CASSTLTGEETQYF. CDR3 DNA sequence: TGTGCCAGCAGCACCCTTACAGGGGAGGAGACCCAGTACTTC.

V gene TRBV11-2 combines with J gene TRBJ1-2; 9 nucleotides line up with TRBD1. V shed 5 bases, J shed 8 bases, and the junction held 6 bases outside the gene matches. The germline V gene encodes CDR1 SGHAT and CDR2 FQNNGV. CDR3 size: 13 residues. The CDR3 nucleotides are TGTGCCAGCAGCCAGGACAGGGGAGGAGGCTACACCTTC. This encodes CASSQDRGGGYTF.

This clonotype was detected only a few times. The DNA of the CDR3 is TGTGCCAGCGGGCCGGGGGGCGTCTATCAGCCCCAGCATTTT. Its translation is CASGPGGVYQPQHF. This sequence joins TRBV27 and TRBJ1-5, with a possible D match to TRBD1 (6 bases). The germline CDR1 and CDR2 sequences are MNHEY and SMNVEV (reference sequence). The V end lost 8 bases, the J end lost 5 bases, and 16 bases lay between the germline ends. The CDR3 sequence is 14 residues long.

This chain uses TRBV10-1 with TRBJ2-1; D perhaps matches TRBD2 (5 bases). CDR3 length: 15 residues. Between the trimmed V and J ends, which lost 4 bases and 0 bases, there was a span of 10 bases. Germline V gene sequence: CDR1 WNHNN, CDR2 SYGVQD (reference sequence). CDR3 DNA sequence: TGCGCCAGCAGTGTAGCGACAAGCTCCTACAATGAGCAGTTCTTC. Translated: CASSVATSSYNEQFF.

The chain combines TRBV28 with TRBJ2-1, with a possible D match to TRBD2 (5 bases). V shed 5 bases and J shed 5 bases, with 13 bases lying between them. The germline gives CDR1 MDHEN, CDR2 SYDVKM. This CDR3 spans 14 amino acids. The CDR3 loop is CASSPAGKDNEQFF. Here the CDR3 DNA reads TGTGCCAGCAGTCCAGCCGGGAAAGACAATGAGCAGTTCTTC.

The sample holds many counts of this clonotype. The V and J genes are TRBV10-3 and TRBJ2-7; tentative D call: TRBD1 (5 bases). Germline V gene sequence: CDR1 ENHRY, CDR2 SYGVKD. The CDR3 runs 13 residues. V was pared by 5 bases and J by 4 bases, with 12 bases between. CDR3: CAISLSTVYEQYF. The CDR3 coding sequence is TGTGCCATCAGTCTCTCGACAGTTTACGAGCAGTACTTC.

This clonotype was seen many times. V is TRBV6-1 and J is TRBJ2-6; TRBD1 matches at 11 bases. CDR1 MNHNS and CDR2 SASEGT come from the germline V gene. The junction had 3 bases not matched to a gene; V was cut back by 3 bases and J by 2 bases. The CDR3 loop spans 17 amino acids. Here the CDR3 reads CASSEDRGLAGANVLTF. The CDR3 nucleotides read TGTGCCAGCAGTGAGGACAGGGGGCTCGCTGGGGCCAACGTCCTGACTTTC.

In this sample, this clonotype is medium-sized (0.01 to 0.1%). V gene TRBV29-1 combines with J gene TRBJ2-2; no reliable D call. V shed 7 bases and J shed 1 base, with 4 bases lying between them. The germline V gene has CDR1 SQVTM and CDR2 ANQGSEA. This CDR3 has 11 residues. CDR3: CSGKNTGELFF. As DNA, the CDR3 is TGCAGCGGGAAGAACACCGGGGAGCTGTTTTTT.

DNA of the CDR3: TGTGCCAGCAGTTTTCTCGACAGGGTTAATGAAAAACTGTTTTTT. It yields the protein CASSFLDRVNEKLFF. This rearrangement joins TRBV12-3 or TRBV12-4 to TRBJ1-4, with 7 nucleotides matching TRBD1. V shed 3 bases and J 4 bases; nucleotides not matched to a gene: 5. The CDR3 is 15 residues long.

This clonotype rates as medium-sized (0.01 to 0.1%). The chain combines TRBV19 with TRBJ2-1, with D possibly being TRBD1 or TRBD2 (6 bases each). CDR1 is LNHDA and CDR2 is SQIVND in the germline V gene (reference sequence). The CDR3 runs 14 residues. Deletions cut 5 bases from V and 9 bases from J, with 17 bases between. In nucleotides, the CDR3 is TGTGCCAGTAGTGCCTTGGCCGGGGGCGGTGAGCAGTTCTTC. Its protein is CASSALAGGGEQFF. The whole variable domain, filled in from reference TRBV19 and TRBJ2-1, reads DGGITQSPKYLFRKEGQNVTLSCEQNLNHDAMYWYRQDPGQGLRLIYYSQIVNDFQKGDIAEGYSVSREKKESFPLTVTSAQKNPTAFYLCASSALAGGGEQFFGPGTRLTVL.

The genes are TRBV12-3 or TRBV12-4 and TRBJ2-5; 7 bases are shared with TRBD1. The CDR3 covers 13 residues. Losses at the gene ends were 3 bases for V and 3 bases for J; bases not matched to a gene: 1. The CDR3 nucleotides are TGTGCCAGCAGTTTTGGGACAGAAGAGACCCAGTACTTC. This encodes CASSFGTEETQYF.

The chain uses TRBV5-5 and TRBJ2-2; D possibly corresponds to TRBD2 (6 bases). The CDR3 loop spans 14 amino acids. V dropped 4 bases and J dropped 5 bases, with 12 bases sitting between them. The germline gives CDR1 SGHKS, CDR2 YYEKEE (reference sequence). CDR3 loop: CASSQAGRTGELFF. The DNA of the CDR3 is TGTGCCAGCAGCCAGGCGGGGAGAACCGGGGAGCTGTTTTTT.

This clonotype is medium-sized by share. The chain employs TRBV6-1 and TRBJ1-1; the match to TRBD1 covers 9 bases. The V gene end was trimmed by 3 bases and the J gene end by 3 bases; junction bases not matched to a gene: 11. The CDR3 is made up of 17 amino acids. In germline, CDR1 is MNHNS, CDR2 SASEGT. The CDR3 loop is CASSEPPIRQGDTEAFF. The CDR3 bases are TGTGCCAGCAGTGAGCCCCCGATAAGACAGGGGGACACTGAAGCTTTCTTT.

The chain couples TRBV20-1 to TRBJ1-2; D gene ambiguous. Germline CDR1 is DFQATT and CDR2 is SNEGSKA (reference sequence). Trimming removed 0 bases at V and 2 bases at J, with 10 bases between. The CDR3 is 14 amino acids. Here the CDR3 DNA reads TGCAGTGCTAGAGATTTGACGGGAAACTATGGCTACACCTTC. Encoded protein: CSARDLTGNYGYTF.

The rearrangement joins TRBV5-1 to TRBJ2-1; unclear D gene. The V gene's germline CDR1 is SGHRS and CDR2 YFSETQ. The CDR3 has 12 residues. Trimming stripped 2 bases from V and 8 bases from J, with 8 bases between. The DNA of the CDR3 is TGCGCCAGCAGCTTTCAGGTCCATGAGCAGTTCTTC. The encoded protein is CASSFQVHEQFF.

This clonotype is labeled medium-sized. The chain links TRBV27 to TRBJ2-3; D unclear. The CDR3 has 14 residues. Trimming took 5 bases from V and 0 from J, leaving 9 bases between them. Germline V gene data show CDR1 as MNHEY and CDR2 as SMNVEV (reference sequence). The CDR3 loop is CASSDRPSTDTQYF. CDR3 in DNA: TGTGCCAGCAGTGATCGTCCCAGCACAGATACGCAGTATTTT.

V is TRBV7-6 and J is TRBJ2-1; the match to TRBD2 covers 9 bases. The CDR3 totals 15 residues. V shed 5 bases, J shed 9 bases, and the junction held 11 bases outside the gene matches. Germline CDR1 SGHVS, CDR2 FNYEAQ. The chain's CDR3 is CASSGGLAGWVEQFF. Written as DNA, the CDR3 is TGTGCCAGCAGCGGGGGGCTAGCGGGATGGGTTGAGCAGTTCTTC.

The J gene is TRBJ2-7, the V gene TRBV15; no clear D gene. V lost 3 bases and J 3 bases, leaving 9 bases between the germline ends. Per germline, CDR1 LNHNV and CDR2 YYDKDF (reference sequence). The CDR3 is 13 residues long. DNA of the CDR3: TGTGCCACCAGCAGGGCCTTACTCTACGAGCAGTACTTC. Translating gives CATSRALLYEQYF.

This clonotype has a count of ten or more. The genes are TRBV19 and TRBJ1-5; D remains unclear. Germline lookup yields CDR1 LNHDA and CDR2 SQIVND (reference sequence). The CDR3 runs to 14 residues. V shed 3 bases and J shed 5 bases, with 11 bases lying between them. The chain's CDR3 is CASSITTTHQPQHF. The CDR3 DNA reads as TGTGCCAGTAGTATCACTACTACGCATCAGCCCCAGCATTTT.

Judged by abundance, this clonotype is medium-sized (0.01 to 0.1%). At one end, the junction sequence differs from germline, possibly due to a read error. This chain uses TRBV19 with TRBJ1-4; TRBD1 might be the D (6 bases). The CDR3 consists of 15 residues. Germline V gene sequence: CDR1 LNHDA, CDR2 SQIVND (reference sequence). This CDR3 reads CASRIGGARFEKLFF. Written as DNA, the CDR3 is TGTGCCAGTAGGATAGGGGGGGCGCGTTTTGAAAAACTGTTTTTT.

The rearrangement uses TRBV4-1 and TRBJ2-1; D might be TRBD2 (5 bases). From germline, CDR1 is MGHRA and CDR2 YSYEKL. V was clipped by 2 bases and J by 5 bases, with 16 bases between them. The CDR3 sequence is 16 residues long. The CDR3, as DNA: TGCGCCAGCAGCCAAATACTAGGGAGAACTGACAATGAGCAGTTCTTC. It translates to CASSQILGRTDNEQFF.

The gene calls are TRBV11-2 and TRBJ2-7; 10 nucleotides line up with TRBD2. The CDR3 extends over 15 amino acids. V was clipped by 1 base and J by 5 bases; unmatched bases: 5. Germline V CDR1 and CDR2: SGHAT, FQNNGV. CDR3 loop: CASSLGASGSHEQYF. CDR3 nucleotides: TGTGCCAGCAGCTTAGGGGCTAGCGGGAGCCACGAGCAGTACTTC.

This clonotype was seen many times. The chain links TRBV30 to TRBJ1-4, with TRBD1 identical over 8 bases. V lost 4 bases to trimming and J lost 4 bases; unmatched junction nucleotides: 5. There are 14 residues in the CDR3. Germline CDR1 is GTSNPN and CDR2 is SVGIG (reference sequence). CDR3 coding DNA: TGTGCCTGGACAGGGGGCCTCTATAATGAAAAACTGTTTTTT. As protein: CAWTGGLYNEKLFF.

This clonotype occurred many times. The V and J genes are TRBV27 and TRBJ2-7; tentatively, D is TRBD1 (6 bases). Germline V gene sequence: CDR1 MNHEY, CDR2 SMNVEV (reference sequence). V lost 6 bases, J lost 5 bases, and 20 bases lay in between. CDR3 length: 15 amino acids. The CDR3 DNA sequence: TGTGCCAGCAGAGGAACAGGGTTAGGGGAGAACGAGCAGTACTTC. This encodes CASRGTGLGENEQYF.

This clonotype was seen only once. The V and J genes are TRBV12-3 or TRBV12-4 and TRBJ2-1, with D perhaps matching TRBD1 or TRBD2 (5 bases each). CDR3 size: 15 residues. Trimming took 5 bases from V and 0 from J, leaving 11 bases between them. For the CDR3, the DNA is TGTGCCAGCAGTCCGGCCGGGACCTCCTACAATGAGCAGTTCTTC. Translated, it gives CASSPAGTSYNEQFF.

Judged by abundance, this clonotype is medium-sized. The chain employs TRBV6-1 and TRBJ2-3; D remains unclear. Germline-derived CDR1 and CDR2 are MNHNS and SASEGT. The CDR3 consists of 16 residues. Trimming cost V 3 bases and J 3 bases, with 16 bases left between them. The CDR3 coding sequence is TGTGCCAGCAGTGAGGATGAGAGGTATGGAACAGATACGCAGTATTTT. This codes for CASSEDERYGTDTQYF.